This T cell receptor beta chain is from a study of blood T cell repertoires in COVID-19. As processed by the authors: Amplified reference gene primers provided the basis for estimating nucleated cell counts. Clones were sequenced by immunoSEQ multiplex PCR, and TCRdb holds only the in-frame ones, with some missing. V, J and clone size are taken as reported in that table, and D and trimming were inferred from the DNA itself. Here the sample spans around 65,000 clones, about 85% being singletons. The J segment lost 3 bases and the V segment lost 0 bases, leaving 9 bases of the junction unmatched. Germline V gene lookup returns CDR1 SGHAT and CDR2 FQNNGV. The CDR3 length is 17 residues.

The source of this sequence is a man between 65 and 80 years old with acute or convalescent COVID-19. Sequencing was performed on peripheral blood. The V gene is TRBV11-2, the J gene TRBJ2-5; 8 bases align to TRBD1. The CDR3 bases are TGTGCCAGCAGCTTAGATCTGGCAGGGGGCTATGAAGAGACCCAGTACTTC. As protein: CASSLDLAGGYEETQYF.